This T cell receptor (beta chain) was sequenced in a study of T cell clonotyping in hematopoietic cell transplantation. This CDR3 region has 16 residues. Germline loops: CDR1 SGHDT, CDR2 YYEEEE. The V gene end was trimmed by 3 bases and the J gene end by 1 base; junction bases not matched to a gene: 2. A few counts support this clone. Libraries were prepared by immunoSEQ multiplex PCR; TCRdb keeps only in-frame clonotypes and omits some of them. The sample includes approximately 26,000 clones, roughly 91% of them seen just once. The time point here: recipient sample about 28 days before transplant, after cytoreduction.

This chain links TRBV5-6 with TRBJ2-1, with TRBD1 matching 12 bases. The sequence was obtained from a man aged 50 to 60 with acute myeloid leukemia. Some clones in this sample may be carry-over from other donors' samples. The starting material was peripheral blood mononuclear cells, obtained before stem cell transplant. The CDR3 reads CASSSGQGASYNEQFF. The DNA of the CDR3 is TGTGCCAGCAGCTCGGGACAGGGGGCGTCCTACAATGAGCAGTTCTTC.